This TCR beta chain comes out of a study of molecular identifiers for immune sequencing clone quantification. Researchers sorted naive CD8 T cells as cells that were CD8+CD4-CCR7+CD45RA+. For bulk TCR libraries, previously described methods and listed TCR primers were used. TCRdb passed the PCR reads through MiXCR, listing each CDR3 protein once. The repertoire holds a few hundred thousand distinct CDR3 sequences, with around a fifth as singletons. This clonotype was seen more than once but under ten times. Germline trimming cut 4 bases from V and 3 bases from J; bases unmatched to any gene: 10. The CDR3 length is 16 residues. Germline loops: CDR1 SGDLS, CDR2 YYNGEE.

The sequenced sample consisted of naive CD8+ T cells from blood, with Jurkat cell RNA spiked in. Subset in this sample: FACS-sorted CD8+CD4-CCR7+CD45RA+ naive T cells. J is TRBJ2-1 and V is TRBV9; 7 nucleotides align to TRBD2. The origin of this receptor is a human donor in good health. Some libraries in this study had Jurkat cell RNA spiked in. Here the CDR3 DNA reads TGTGCCAGCAGCCCAGAGGGGACTAACTACTACAATGAGCAGTTCTTC. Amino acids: CASSPEGTNYYNEQFF.